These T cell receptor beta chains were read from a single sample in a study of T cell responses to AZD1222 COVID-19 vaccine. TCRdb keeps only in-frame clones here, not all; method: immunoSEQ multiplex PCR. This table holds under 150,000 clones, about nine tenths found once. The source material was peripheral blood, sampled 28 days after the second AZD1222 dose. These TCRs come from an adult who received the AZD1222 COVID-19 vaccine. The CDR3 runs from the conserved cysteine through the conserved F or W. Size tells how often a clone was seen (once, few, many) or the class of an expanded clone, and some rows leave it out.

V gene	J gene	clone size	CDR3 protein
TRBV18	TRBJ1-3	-	CASSHAGTGDGNTIYF
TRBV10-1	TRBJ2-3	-	CASSEALAGAPGTDTQYF
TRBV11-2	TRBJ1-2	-	CASSSGGRYGYTF
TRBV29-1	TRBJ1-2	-	CSVVGQGYGYTF
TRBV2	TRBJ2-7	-	CASSRDRAYEQYF
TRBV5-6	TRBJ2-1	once	CASSALGGSANEQFF
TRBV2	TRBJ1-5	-	CASTANSNQPQHF
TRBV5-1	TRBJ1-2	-	CASSRDSGLDGYTF
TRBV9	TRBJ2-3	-	CASSVRGDTDTQYF
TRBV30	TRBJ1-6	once	CAWSSHRGSSYNSPLHF
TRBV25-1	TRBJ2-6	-	CASSDLQGFVGANVLTF
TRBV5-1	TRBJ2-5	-	CASSLEETQYF
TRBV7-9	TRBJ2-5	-	CASRESTGTKETQYF
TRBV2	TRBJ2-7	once	CASSNLGYEQYF
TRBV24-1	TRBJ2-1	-	CATSETSGGRQFF
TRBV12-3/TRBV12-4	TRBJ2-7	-	CASSPRADYEQYF
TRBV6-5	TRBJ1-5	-	CATSLGGGGPQHF
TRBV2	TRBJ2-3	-	CASSESGGAGDTQYF
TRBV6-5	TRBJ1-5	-	CASSRLQGNQPQHF
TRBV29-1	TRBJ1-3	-	CSGQGANSGNTIYF
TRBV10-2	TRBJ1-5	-	CASQGAGNQPQHF
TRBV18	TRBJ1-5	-	CASSITKLNQPQHF
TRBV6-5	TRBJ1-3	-	CASSYAAGGTGNTIYF
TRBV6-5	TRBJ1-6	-	CASRGQGADNSPLHF
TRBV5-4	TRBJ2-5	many	CASSLVPVETQYF
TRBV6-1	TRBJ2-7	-	CASSEPPGREQYF